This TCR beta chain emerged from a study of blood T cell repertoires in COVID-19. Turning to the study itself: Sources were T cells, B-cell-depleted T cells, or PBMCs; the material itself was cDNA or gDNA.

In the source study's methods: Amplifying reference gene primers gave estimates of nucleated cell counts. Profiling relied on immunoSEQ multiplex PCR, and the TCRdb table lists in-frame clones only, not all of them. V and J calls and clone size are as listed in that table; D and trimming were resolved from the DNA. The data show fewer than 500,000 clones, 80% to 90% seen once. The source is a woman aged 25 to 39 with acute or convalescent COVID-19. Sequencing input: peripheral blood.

CDR3 region: CASSLQGAITEAFF. CDR3 nucleotides: TGTGCCAGCAGCTTACAGGGGGCGATCACTGAAGCTTTCTTT. V is TRBV7-9 and J is TRBJ1-1, with 8 bases matching TRBD1. Germline V gene sequence: CDR1 SEHNR, CDR2 FQNEAQ (reference sequence). The CDR3 has 14 residues. Trimming removed 2 bases from V and 4 bases from J; junction bases left unmatched: 3. The entire variable domain, with the rest obtained from reference TRBV7-9 and TRBJ1-1, is as follows: DTGVSQNPRHKITKRGQNVTFRCDPISEHNRLYWYRQTLGQGPEFLTYFQNEAQLEKSRLLSDRFSAERPKGSFSTLEIQRTEQGDSAMYLCASSLQGAITEAFFGQGTRLTVV.